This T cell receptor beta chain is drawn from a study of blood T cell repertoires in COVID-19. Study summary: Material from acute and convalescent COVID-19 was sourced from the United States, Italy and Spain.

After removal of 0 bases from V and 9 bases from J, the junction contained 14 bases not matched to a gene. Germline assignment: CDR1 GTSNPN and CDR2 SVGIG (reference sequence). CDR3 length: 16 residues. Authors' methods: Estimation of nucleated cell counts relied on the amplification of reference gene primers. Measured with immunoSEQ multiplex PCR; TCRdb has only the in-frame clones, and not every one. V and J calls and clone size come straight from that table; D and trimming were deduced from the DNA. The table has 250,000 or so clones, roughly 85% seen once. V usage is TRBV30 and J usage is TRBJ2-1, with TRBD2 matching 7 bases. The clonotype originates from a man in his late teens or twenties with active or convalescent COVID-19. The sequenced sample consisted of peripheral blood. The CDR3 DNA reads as TGTGCCTGGAGTGTAGTGGTTGGCGGGGGAAATGGTGAGCAGTTCTTC. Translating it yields CAWSVVVGGGNGEQFF.